Given below is one TCR beta chain in context. Assay: immunoSEQ multiplex PCR; the TCRdb copy retains only in-frame clones and omits some. The profile shows about 160 clones, 20% to 25% of them singletons. With 3 bases clipped from V and 3 bases from J, the junction kept 11 bases outside the gene matches. The CDR3 runs 17 residues. Germline V lookup: CDR1 SGDLS, CDR2 YYNGEE. The source of the sample is a study of tumour-infiltrating T cells in Burkitt lymphoma. The overall study: Repertoire clonality predicted overall and progression-free survival.

The gene calls are TRBV9 and TRBJ2-2, with 7 bases aligning to TRBD1. This TCR derives from a human donor with Burkitt lymphoma. Material: tumor tissue. The chain's CDR3 is CASSARPGQSHTGELFF. The CDR3 DNA reads TGTGCCAGCAGCGCAAGGCCGGGACAGAGCCACACCGGGGAGCTGTTTTTT.